This T cell receptor (beta chain) is drawn from a study of blood T cell repertoires in COVID-19. Study details: T cells, B-cell-depleted T cells, or PBMCs provided the cDNA or gDNA that served as material.

Methods used by the authors: Reference gene primer amplification yielded estimated nucleated cell counts. Using immunoSEQ multiplex PCR, the repertoire was profiled, and TCRdb retains in-frame clones only, with some absent. V, J and clone size are taken as reported in that table, and D and trimming were inferred from the DNA itself. The sample yields 55,000 to 75,000 clones, around 87% seen once. The CDR3 consists of 16 residues. After removal of 3 bases from V and 1 base from J, the junction contained 5 bases not matched to a gene. Germline loops: CDR1 SGHNT, CDR2 YYREEE (reference sequence). The sequencing sample was made of peripheral blood. This chain uses TRBV5-4 with TRBJ2-2; the match to TRBD1 covers 8 bases. The receptor was derived from a human donor with active COVID-19. The donor label of this sample is uncertain. CDR3 amino acids: CASSSGQGQNTGELFF. The CDR3 nucleotides are TGTGCCAGCAGCTCTGGACAGGGCCAGAACACCGGGGAGCTGTTTTTT.